This T cell receptor (beta chain) originates from a study of cytomegalovirus exposure and HLA in healthy donors (dated by TCRdb to 2017 to 2019). Regarding the complete study: An earlier analysis of 587 of the donors reported 276 Gb of sequence data and approximately 120 million unique TCR beta sequences obtained from 150 million to 200 million T cells. A handful of DR-DQ haplotypes were handled as single units for association and clustering because linkage in the cohort was strong. All discovery cohort repertoires had been generated on a single sequencing platform. Donor age, sex, ethnicity and CMV serostatus were compiled together with the repertoire data. Among some 400 genotyped donors of the cohort, an average of approximately 240,000 unique TCR beta nucleotide sequences were sequenced per donor, around 18% of them non-productive. Of the approximately 400 genotyped donors, 65% to 90% fell in the genetic ancestry cluster associated with self-reported Caucasian donors. In addition to the first cohort of around 670 subjects, a separate validation cohort of about 120 different subjects was used. A later analysis re-examined previously published TCR beta repertoires from just over 650 donors and added high-resolution HLA genotyping to investigate patterns of TCR occurrence. HLA typing included class I and class II loci at four-digit resolution. The number of typed donors differed by locus: about 629-630 for A, B, C, DRB1 and DQB1; approximately 540 for DQA1; 600 to 610 for DPA1; and roughly 450 for DPB1. In the later analysis, no new phenotypic data were used to find candidate immune exposures; instead, reliance was placed on TCR beta sequences and their occurrence across donors. The study aimed to test whether cataloging public T cell receptors could reveal signatures of past pathogen exposure. A later genetic analysis took genome-wide SNP genotypes for about three fifths of the 666 donors and used that subset as a discovery cohort. An early release covering more than 500 HLA-typed donors comprised 250 to 350 gigabases of sequencing data and some 79 million unique TCR sequences. To decide whether each TCR beta V gene segment behaved as functional or pseudogenic, an earlier analysis of some 570 of the donors relied on high-throughput TCR beta sequencing. The T cell repertoires of several hundred subjects were profiled by immunosequencing and related to cytomegalovirus serostatus. To predict cytomegalovirus infection status, the study combined high-throughput TCR immunosequencing, statistical association of individual TCRs with disease status, and machine learning.

The full study reports these points: The only immune exposure information available for the cohort was CMV serostatus. In a later analysis, HLA-associated TCR beta chains were found to be more clonally expanded and to have lower generation probabilities than equally common non-associated chains. When HLA alleles, especially DR and DQ, strongly co-occurred, attributing TCR associations to individual alleles was difficult. A later analysis found that most CMV-associated TCR beta chains appeared HLA-restricted, with HLA associations seemingly driven largely by CMV exposure. In a later genetic analysis, a missense DCLRE1C variant was associated with V-gene and J-gene trimming of TCR beta chains, and the association was replicated in an independent cohort. Broadly in line with IMGT annotations, most TCR beta V segments showed up in productive rearrangements about 90% or about 30% of the time in an earlier analysis of approximately 600 of the donors. The sequencing pipeline was judged likely to have produced a cluster of highly shared sequence variants as a technical artifact. A later analysis reported that several top co-occurrence clusters appeared linked to parvovirus B19, influenza, CMV and Epstein-Barr virus. Compared with the roughly 670-donor mean, donors in an Asian-associated ancestry cluster had fewer N-insertions in productive TCRs, according to a later genetic analysis. The authors suggested that the approach could potentially be extended to other disease states and immunological phenotypes. Specific HLA alleles were associated with 15,000 to 20,000 TCR beta sequences at a false discovery rate of 0.05 in a later analysis. Correlated functional status among segregating V segments might be attributable to linkage disequilibrium, but an unknown experimental factor could not be ruled out. About 17 rarely observed V segments, including chromosome 9 orphons, were excluded from the earlier analysis of about 600 of the donors because counts were too low. The presence/absence analyses assumed that sequencing depth was roughly uniform across donors, and that assumption may not be true. A further reported finding was that TCR beta sequences accurately predicted the HLA-A and HLA-B alleles for most subjects in the first cohort. Because the 87-base-pair reads could not distinguish some IMGT-functional V segments, including TRBV6-2 and TRBV6-3, those segments were excluded. The study listed 150 to 200 TCR beta chains as associated with cytomegalovirus. According to a later analysis, TCR association rates differed among HLA loci, with DRB1 alleles showing the most associated TCRs and HLA-C alleles showing the fewest. In vitro tests confirmed that a few of the cytomegalovirus-associated TCR beta chains recognize cytomegalovirus antigens. Most TCR sequences were observed very rarely across donors, whereas some public TCRs were present in many individuals. Only TCR beta chains were sequenced in this cohort, and the absence of alpha or paired-chain data limited detectable features. Cytomegalovirus status was reported to be diagnosed by the classifier with high specificity and sensitivity in both the original and validation cohorts. Because some donors lacked HLA typing at each locus, the association tests relied only on the typed subset.

Remarks on this clone: Its antigen is currently not known. No base quality information exists; no much larger clone differs at one position.

The cohort consisted of hundreds of healthy bone marrow donors. At the time of sampling, every cohort member was nominally healthy, though immune exposures that went unrecorded were likely present. The donor was CMV seronegative and belonged to the group of around 350 seronegative cohort members. A peripheral blood sample was collected from each donor, and TCR beta sequencing was performed on peripheral blood mononuclear cells. Genomic DNA extraction from the blood cell samples was performed with the Qiagen DNeasy Blood Extraction Kit. The CDR3 goes from the cysteine to the phenylalanine over 13 residues. Only CDR3 DNA remains: 39 bases, in frame from the first base. For CDR1 and CDR2, the germline V gene lists SGHTA and FQGNSA. V drops 5 bases and J drops 1 base, leaving 8 bases in between. Receptor amplification or capture employed the immunoSEQ multiplex PCR assay. For the multiplex PCR, a mixture combining 60 forward primers for TCR Vbeta segments and 13 reverse primers for TCR Jbeta segments was used. A multiplex PCR assay on genomic DNA amplified the CDR3 region of rearranged TCR beta genes. The Illumina HiSeq System was used to sequence the amplified TCR beta libraries as 87-base-pair reads. In the authors' own workflow: Across the 700 or so repertoires, a later analysis counted 80 million or so unique TCR beta chains, approximately 12 million of which were shared by at least two donors. Raw reads were error-corrected and collapsed into unique sequences by a nearest-neighbor algorithm in which closely related sequences were merged to remove PCR and sequencing errors. To assign V, D and J gene segments, CDR3 sequences were aligned to IMGT reference sequences. For a sequence to be retained, a match of at least six nucleotides was required to both a V gene segment and a J gene segment. Rearrangements were called productive when the CDR3 lacked stop codons and stayed in frame with V and J; all others were non-productive. Following IMGT convention, CDR3 was defined as the stretch from the second conserved V-encoded cysteine to the conserved J-encoded phenylalanine. The earlier analysis of some 600 of the donors excluded sequences that lacked an unambiguous match to a single V gene segment. In an earlier analysis of almost 600 of the donors, a V segment was called functional when productive rearrangements were above 56.7%, and segregating when the standard deviation between donors exceeded 5%. A statistical classification framework was built for diagnosing cytomegalovirus status from the catalog of TCR beta chain sequences. A later analysis assigned V and J genes by comparing TCR nucleotide sequences with IMGT/GENE-DB human TR gene sequences. Using the TCRdist pipeline, a later analysis assigned CDR3 sequences along with most-parsimonious VDJ recombination scenarios. In a later analysis, every TCR beta chain was defined by the combination of its CDR3 amino acid sequence and its V-gene family, and reads without a unique V-gene family were dropped. To address suspected cross-contamination and a sequencing artifact, a later analysis removed over 500 highly shared, low-generation-probability nucleotide sequences. A later analysis calculated a clonal expansion index for each public chain from normalized within-repertoire ranks of inferred template counts. A later analysis computed generation probabilities with a VDJ recombination model fitted to out-of-frame rearrangements, and checked the results against IGoR. A later analysis scored TCR-TCR, TCR-HLA and TCR-CMV co-occurrence with hypergeometric tests, applying a repertoire-size bias correction to TCR pairs. A later analysis estimated false discovery rates by permuting HLA or CMV assignments 20 times. A later analysis grouped co-occurring TCRs with DBSCAN, adding TCRdist sequence similarity when clustering within HLA-allele-positive subsets. For co-occurrence clustering, repertoires with fewer than 30,000 or more than 120,000 public chains were excluded, along with roughly five repertoires with anomalous nucleotide sharing. TCRdb provides this immuneACCESS table in a form limited to in-frame rearrangements. Some clones are lacking; in checked studies, under half of them reflect an unresolved V gene, and why the rest are absent is not known. V and J calls and clone size are those listed in that table; D and trimming were worked out from the DNA. The sample has more than 110,000 clones on record, approximately 80% of them singletons. The top ten constitute 3% to 5% of the sample.

The TCR comes from a male donor in good health and CMV-seronegative. The specimen was PBMCs. The rearranged chain carries TRBV7-2 and TRBJ1-1; the D gene is not confidently resolved. The sequenced DNA: TGTGCCAGCAGCCCCCTCGGGAACACTGAAGCTTTCTTT. Its protein product is CASSPLGNTEAFF.